The source of this T cell receptor beta chain is a study of T cells in localized non-small cell lung cancer. Note on this clone: As yet, its antigen is unknown.

CDR1 and CDR2 (germline): SGHDT, YYEEEE. The CDR3 is 14 residues long. Trimming stripped 0 bases from V and 3 bases from J, with 9 bases between. The method was immunoSEQ multiplex PCR; TCRdb's version includes in-frame clones alone and lacks a portion of them. The data show tens of thousands of clones, with about 88% seen just once and 13% held by the top ten. Notes on the study in general: Because only a single region of the tumor was sequenced, heterogeneity remains possible.

This receptor was taken from a male donor at least 60 years old with stage I lung adenocarcinoma. Sequenced material: peripheral blood, taken before any cancer treatment. V usage is TRBV5-6 and J usage is TRBJ1-1; D gene uncertain. The CDR3 DNA reads as TGTGCCAGCAGCTTGGGGGCGCTGGACACTGAAGCTTTCTTT. This sequence encodes CASSLGALDTEAFF.